This is a list of T cell receptor beta chains from one sample in a study of cytomegalovirus exposure and HLA in healthy donors. Assay used: immunoSEQ multiplex PCR; TCRdb lists only in-frame clones, some missing. The top ten hold approximately 1.2% of the sample, which has approximately 170,000 clones, 80% to 85% seen once. The sample taken for sequencing was PBMCs. The receptors here all came from a boy younger than 10 in good health and CMV-seronegative. Both conserved end residues are part of each CDR3. D genes are given only for firm matches. Some rows mark clone size as missing; the rest say once, few, many or name a class of expanded clone.

clone size: .; D gene: .; J gene: TRBJ2-2; V gene: TRBV7-9; CDR3 protein: CASSSPTGITGELFF; CDR3 DNA: TGTGCCAGCAGCTCCCCCACAGGGATCACCGGGGAGCTGTTTTTT
clone size: once; D gene: .; J gene: TRBJ2-7; V gene: TRBV19; CDR3 protein: CASSPGLFYEQYF; CDR3 DNA: TGTGCCAGTAGTCCGGGACTGTTCTACGAGCAGTACTTC
clone size: .; D gene: TRBD1; J gene: TRBJ1-5; V gene: TRBV4-3; CDR3 protein: CASSRDRAQPQHF; CDR3 DNA: TGCGCCAGCAGCCGGGACAGGGCACAGCCCCAGCATTTT
clone size: .; D gene: TRBD1; J gene: TRBJ1-2; V gene: TRBV28; CDR3 protein: CASSLGQGAYGYTF; CDR3 DNA: TGTGCCAGCAGTTTAGGGCAGGGGGCCTATGGCTACACCTTC
clone size: .; D gene: .; J gene: TRBJ1-3; V gene: TRBV6-1; CDR3 protein: CASTNSGNTIYF; CDR3 DNA: TGTGCCAGCACAAACTCTGGAAACACCATATATTTT
clone size: .; D gene: TRBD2; J gene: TRBJ2-4; V gene: TRBV13; CDR3 protein: CASSSYGSLADKKNIQYF; CDR3 DNA: TGTGCCAGCAGCTCCTACGGGTCACTAGCGGACAAGAAAAACATTCAGTACTTC
clone size: .; D gene: .; J gene: TRBJ2-3; V gene: TRBV7-2; CDR3 protein: CASSWAPLIGGSTDTQYF; CDR3 DNA: TGTGCCAGCAGTTGGGCCCCCCTTATCGGGGGAAGCACAGATACGCAGTATTTT
clone size: .; D gene: .; J gene: TRBJ1-6; V gene: TRBV30; CDR3 protein: CAWNLAGYNSPLHF; CDR3 DNA: TGTGCCTGGAATTTGGCAGGGTATAATTCACCCCTCCACTTT
clone size: once; D gene: .; J gene: TRBJ1-2; V gene: TRBV27; CDR3 protein: CASKFHSAGHGYTF; CDR3 DNA: TGTGCCAGCAAGTTTCACTCGGCAGGGCATGGCTACACCTTC
clone size: .; D gene: .; J gene: TRBJ2-7; V gene: TRBV7-2; CDR3 protein: CASSLAASSYEQYF; CDR3 DNA: TGTGCCAGCAGCTTAGCGGCCAGCTCCTACGAGCAGTACTTC
clone size: .; D gene: TRBD1; J gene: TRBJ1-5; V gene: TRBV4-3; CDR3 protein: CASSQGPGQGAVDWRNQPQHF; CDR3 DNA: TGCGCCAGCAGCCAGGGTCCGGGACAGGGGGCAGTTGACTGGCGCAATCAGCCCCAGCATTTT
clone size: .; D gene: .; J gene: TRBJ2-5; V gene: TRBV7-9; CDR3 protein: CASSLVGVETQYF; CDR3 DNA: TGTGCCAGCAGCTTAGTAGGGGTAGAGACCCAGTACTTC
clone size: .; D gene: .; J gene: TRBJ2-2; V gene: TRBV10-3; CDR3 protein: CAISESTLKLTNTGELFF; CDR3 DNA: TGTGCCATCAGTGAGTCAACCCTAAAACTGACTAACACCGGGGAGCTGTTTTTT
clone size: once; D gene: TRBD1; J gene: TRBJ2-4; V gene: TRBV7-2; CDR3 protein: CAKNDRQGKNIQYF; CDR3 DNA: TGTGCCAAAAACGACCGACAGGGGAAAAACATTCAGTACTTC
clone size: .; D gene: .; J gene: TRBJ2-2; V gene: TRBV25-1; CDR3 protein: CASSEGALVTGELFF; CDR3 DNA: TGTGCCAGCAGTGAAGGGGCGTTAGTCACCGGGGAGCTGTTTTTT
clone size: .; D gene: TRBD1; J gene: TRBJ2-1; V gene: TRBV6-5; CDR3 protein: CASSATGTGIYEQFF; CDR3 DNA: TGTGCCAGCAGCGCCACCGGGACAGGGATATACGAGCAGTTCTTC
clone size: once; D gene: TRBD2; J gene: TRBJ2-1; V gene: TRBV11-2; CDR3 protein: CASSFSGSGPSSYNEQFF; CDR3 DNA: TGTGCCAGCAGCTTCTCTGGTAGCGGGCCGAGCTCCTACAATGAGCAGTTCTTC
clone size: .; D gene: TRBD1; J gene: TRBJ1-2; V gene: TRBV6-1; CDR3 protein: CASRGQGAIDGYTF; CDR3 DNA: TGTGCCAGTCGGGGACAGGGGGCAATCGATGGCTACACCTTC
clone size: .; D gene: TRBD2; J gene: TRBJ2-3; V gene: TRBV4-1; CDR3 protein: CASSQSGLAGNTDTQYF; CDR3 DNA: TGCGCCAGCAGCCAGAGTGGGCTAGCGGGGAACACAGATACGCAGTATTTT
clone size: .; D gene: .; J gene: TRBJ2-7; V gene: TRBV7-2; CDR3 protein: CASSEGDGVHEQYF; CDR3 DNA: TGTGCCAGCAGCGAGGGGGACGGGGTCCACGAGCAGTACTTC
clone size: .; D gene: TRBD1; J gene: TRBJ2-7; V gene: TRBV5-1; CDR3 protein: CASSLADRETYEQYF; CDR3 DNA: TGCGCCAGCAGCCTCGCGGACAGGGAAACCTACGAGCAGTACTTC
clone size: .; D gene: TRBD1; J gene: TRBJ1-1; V gene: TRBV2; CDR3 protein: CASSVDRVREAFF; CDR3 DNA: TGTGCCAGCAGTGTGGACAGGGTAAGGGAAGCTTTCTTT
clone size: .; D gene: .; J gene: TRBJ2-7; V gene: TRBV28; CDR3 protein: CASRTPTYEQYF; CDR3 DNA: TGTGCCAGCCGGACACCTACCTACGAGCAGTACTTC
clone size: .; D gene: .; J gene: TRBJ1-2; V gene: TRBV4-3; CDR3 protein: CASSQGRNIGQRNYGYTF; CDR3 DNA: TGCGCCAGCAGCCAAGGCCGGAATATAGGACAGCGTAACTATGGCTACACCTTC
clone size: .; D gene: TRBD2; J gene: TRBJ2-3; V gene: TRBV19; CDR3 protein: CASSSRTSGTDTQYF; CDR3 DNA: TGTGCCAGTAGTTCGCGGACTAGCGGCACAGATACGCAGTATTTT
clone size: .; D gene: .; J gene: TRBJ2-7; V gene: TRBV4-2; CDR3 protein: CASSQESRGRYQYF; CDR3 DNA: TGTGCCAGCAGCCAGGAGAGCAGGGGCCGGTATCAGTACTTC
clone size: .; D gene: TRBD1; J gene: TRBJ1-2; V gene: TRBV7-2; CDR3 protein: CASSLAPQGDGYTF; CDR3 DNA: TGTGCCAGCAGCTTAGCGCCGCAGGGGGATGGCTACACCTTC
clone size: .; D gene: .; J gene: TRBJ2-3; V gene: TRBV7-2; CDR3 protein: CASSFRSALTDTQYF; CDR3 DNA: TGTGCCAGCAGCTTTCGCTCTGCACTCACAGATACGCAGTATTTT
clone size: .; D gene: .; J gene: TRBJ2-1; V gene: TRBV19; CDR3 protein: CASRPLGGGGSYNEQFF; CDR3 DNA: TGTGCCAGTAGACCCCTAGGGGGCGGGGGGTCCTACAATGAGCAGTTCTTC
clone size: .; D gene: .; J gene: TRBJ1-1; V gene: TRBV6-5; CDR3 protein: CASSLDSLNTEAFF; CDR3 DNA: TGTGCCAGCAGTCTCGACAGTCTCAACACTGAAGCTTTCTTT
clone size: .; D gene: .; J gene: TRBJ1-1; V gene: TRBV6-1; CDR3 protein: CASTAGANTEAFF; CDR3 DNA: TGTGCCAGCACCGCGGGGGCTAACACTGAAGCTTTCTTT
clone size: .; D gene: .; J gene: TRBJ1-1; V gene: TRBV30; CDR3 protein: CAWSHMWGVEAFF; CDR3 DNA: TGTGCCTGGAGCCATATGTGGGGCGTTGAAGCTTTCTTT
clone size: .; D gene: TRBD1; J gene: TRBJ1-1; V gene: TRBV7-9; CDR3 protein: CASSWGQGGKAFF; CDR3 DNA: TGTGCCAGCAGCTGGGGACAGGGAGGAAAAGCTTTCTTT
clone size: .; D gene: TRBD2; J gene: TRBJ2-1; V gene: TRBV5-1; CDR3 protein: CASSSLTSGRINEQFF; CDR3 DNA: TGCGCCAGCAGCTCGTTGACTAGCGGGAGGATCAATGAGCAGTTCTTC
clone size: .; D gene: TRBD2; J gene: TRBJ2-1; V gene: TRBV28; CDR3 protein: CASTGTSGSRGNEQFF; CDR3 DNA: TGTGCCAGCACTGGAACTAGCGGGAGCAGGGGCAATGAGCAGTTCTTC
clone size: .; D gene: .; J gene: TRBJ1-1; V gene: TRBV7-2; CDR3 protein: CASSLIRENTEAFF; CDR3 DNA: TGTGCCAGCAGCCTTATACGGGAGAACACTGAAGCTTTCTTT
clone size: .; D gene: .; J gene: TRBJ1-1; V gene: TRBV28; CDR3 protein: CASSPLPLVTNTEAFF; CDR3 DNA: TGTGCCAGCAGCCCGCTCCCCCTAGTTACGAACACTGAAGCTTTCTTT
clone size: .; D gene: TRBD1; J gene: TRBJ1-3; V gene: TRBV5-4; CDR3 protein: CASSLARTGTGNTIYF; CDR3 DNA: TGTGCCAGCAGCTTGGCCAGGACAGGGACTGGAAACACCATATATTTT
clone size: .; D gene: .; J gene: TRBJ1-1; V gene: TRBV2; CDR3 protein: CASSEPGRNTEAFF; CDR3 DNA: TGTGCCAGCAGTGAACCAGGGCGGAACACTGAAGCTTTCTTT
clone size: .; D gene: .; J gene: TRBJ2-6; V gene: TRBV7-9; CDR3 protein: CASNVWRGSGANVLTF; CDR3 DNA: TGTGCCAGCAACGTTTGGCGGGGCTCTGGGGCCAACGTCCTGACTTTC
clone size: .; D gene: .; J gene: TRBJ2-7; V gene: TRBV7-2; CDR3 protein: CASSLVATGPIYEQYF; CDR3 DNA: TGTGCCAGCAGCTTGGTGGCGACAGGCCCTATATACGAGCAGTACTTC
clone size: .; D gene: TRBD2; J gene: TRBJ2-1; V gene: TRBV29-1; CDR3 protein: CSVEGRAGGLSEQFF; CDR3 DNA: TGCAGCGTTGAAGGAAGGGCGGGAGGCCTTAGTGAGCAGTTCTTC
clone size: .; D gene: TRBD2; J gene: TRBJ2-1; V gene: TRBV27; CDR3 protein: CASSQRSGNYNEQFF; CDR3 DNA: TGTGCCAGCAGCCAGCGGAGCGGGAACTACAATGAGCAGTTCTTC
clone size: once; D gene: TRBD2; J gene: TRBJ2-5; V gene: TRBV10-3; CDR3 protein: CAISESSISGGLQGETQYF; CDR3 DNA: TGTGCCATCAGTGAGTCGTCGATCAGCGGGGGGCTCCAGGGGGAGACCCAGTACTTC
clone size: .; D gene: .; J gene: TRBJ2-1; V gene: TRBV29-1; CDR3 protein: CSADINEQFF; CDR3 DNA: TGCAGCGCCGACATCAATGAGCAGTTCTTC
clone size: .; D gene: .; J gene: TRBJ1-2; V gene: TRBV11-2; CDR3 protein: CASSLTGMQGYGYTF; CDR3 DNA: TGTGCCAGCAGCTTGACGGGGATGCAGGGGTATGGCTACACCTTC
clone size: .; D gene: .; J gene: TRBJ2-7; V gene: TRBV30; CDR3 protein: CAWSLTSSYEQYF; CDR3 DNA: TGTGCCTGGAGTTTGACTAGCTCCTACGAGCAGTACTTC
clone size: .; D gene: .; J gene: TRBJ2-7; V gene: TRBV19; CDR3 protein: CASSLGHSYEQYF; CDR3 DNA: TGTGCCAGTAGTTTGGGACATTCCTACGAGCAGTACTTC
clone size: once; D gene: .; J gene: TRBJ2-7; V gene: TRBV21-1; CDR3 protein: CASSLLMGGPYEQYF; CDR3 DNA: TGTGCCAGCAGCCTATTAATGGGGGGTCCCTACGAGCAGTACTTC
clone size: .; D gene: TRBD1; J gene: TRBJ1-1; V gene: TRBV27; CDR3 protein: CASSPKDRGPRAAEAFF; CDR3 DNA: TGTGCCAGCAGCCCAAAGGACAGGGGGCCCCGGGCCGCTGAAGCTTTCTTT
clone size: .; D gene: .; J gene: TRBJ1-1; V gene: TRBV5-4; CDR3 protein: CASSSRDEAFF; CDR3 DNA: TGTGCCAGCAGCTCTCGAGATGAAGCTTTCTTT
clone size: .; D gene: .; J gene: TRBJ2-1; V gene: TRBV6-5; CDR3 protein: CASSSGRDYNEQFF; CDR3 DNA: TGTGCCAGCAGTTCGGGAAGAGACTACAATGAGCAGTTCTTC
clone size: .; D gene: .; J gene: TRBJ1-2; V gene: TRBV29-1; CDR3 protein: CSVDKLYESNYGYTF; CDR3 DNA: TGCAGCGTTGACAAATTATACGAGTCGAACTATGGCTACACCTTC
clone size: few; D gene: .; J gene: TRBJ1-2; V gene: TRBV29-1; CDR3 protein: CSVAVQGTPYGGYGYTF; CDR3 DNA: TGCAGCGTTGCAGTTCAAGGGACACCCTATGGTGGCTATGGCTACACCTTC
clone size: .; D gene: TRBD1; J gene: TRBJ2-5; V gene: TRBV5-6; CDR3 protein: CASSPGQPRETQYF; CDR3 DNA: TGTGCCAGCAGTCCGGGACAGCCCCGGGAGACCCAGTACTTC
clone size: .; D gene: .; J gene: TRBJ1-6; V gene: TRBV2; CDR3 protein: CASSEGGLNSPLHF; CDR3 DNA: TGTGCCAGCAGTGAGGGGGGGCTGAATTCACCCCTCCACTTT
clone size: .; D gene: .; J gene: TRBJ2-5; V gene: TRBV13; CDR3 protein: CASSEEGRETQYF; CDR3 DNA: TGTGCCAGCAGCGAGGAGGGGCGAGAGACCCAGTACTTC
clone size: .; D gene: TRBD1; J gene: TRBJ2-2; V gene: TRBV6-1; CDR3 protein: CASLGQLGSGELFF; CDR3 DNA: TGTGCCAGCCTGGGACAGCTCGGGTCCGGGGAGCTGTTTTTT
clone size: .; D gene: .; J gene: TRBJ1-3; V gene: TRBV5-6; CDR3 protein: CASSLSATGSGNTIYF; CDR3 DNA: TGTGCCAGCAGCTTGTCTGCCACAGGGTCTGGAAACACCATATATTTT